This T cell receptor (beta chain) comes out of a study of blood T cells in healthy people across ages. Study-level findings and limits: Diversity was estimated from one million T cells, and these estimates were considered underestimates. Donor CMV status, an unknown factor, possibly confounded changes in expanded clonotypes.

Trimming took 2 bases from V and 2 from J; bases not matched to a gene: 12. The CDR3 is made up of 19 amino acids. The germline gives CDR1 SGHRS, CDR2 YFSETQ. Drawing of peripheral blood yielded ten milliliters from each donor. The authors ran a second PCR of about 7 to 11 cycles using a sample-barcoded 5' primer and a J-beta primer mix. MiXCR, run by TCRdb on the 5' RACE reads, gives a single entry per CDR3 protein. The sample carries about 560,000 distinct CDR3 sequences, approximately 26% recorded once. On this clonotype: The antigen remains unidentified.

The same data also contributed to another study, on T cells of mothers and their children. Per that study: The second PCR used the M1S primer, and this primer added sample barcodes and 2-4 random nucleotides.

The rearrangement uses TRBV5-1 and TRBJ2-3; TRBD2 matches 12 bases. The sequence was collected from a boy between 2 and 15 years old in good health. The sequencing sample was made of blood. CDR3 sequence reads: CASSLYRPGTSGYTDTQYF. The CDR3, as DNA: TGCGCCAGCAGCTTATACCGTCCCGGGACTAGCGGGTACACAGATACGCAGTATTTT.